This T cell receptor beta chain was profiled in a study of OX40 agonist ivuxolimab in advanced cancers. Across the study: A male proportion of more than 75% was recorded, with mean age approximately 57 years and range roughly 20 to 85. Partial responses were achieved by three patients: one hepatocellular carcinoma, two cutaneous melanoma. Study outcomes and limitations: CD4+ and CD8+ T cells in blood underwent clonal expansion by week 6 at 0.1 to 3.0 mg/kg. Expanded clones tended on average to be more numerous among CD8+ T cells than CD4+.

Germline V gene sequence: CDR1 MDHEN, CDR2 SYDVKM. CDR3 length equals 18 residues. J was trimmed by 1 base and V by 7 bases; bases with no gene match: 16. Sequencing was performed with immunoSEQ multiplex PCR; in TCRdb, only in-frame clones are kept and a portion is missing. There are tens of thousands of clones in the sample; roughly nine tenths occur only once, and 2.6% lies in the top ten. With respect to this clone: Its antigen is still unknown.

This chain joins TRBV28 and TRBJ1-1; 9 bases align to TRBD1. Sequenced material: CD4+ or CD8+ T cells sorted from blood, taken in a trial of the OX40 agonist ivuxolimab. The clonotype originates from an adult with an advanced solid tumor such as melanoma, head and neck, liver or kidney cancer. CDR3 residues: CASNPPSRTGGENTEAFF. CDR3 nucleotides: TGTGCCAGCAACCCTCCCTCCCGAACAGGGGGCGAGAACACTGAAGCTTTCTTT.